Shown below are 3 T cell receptor beta chains from a single sample sequenced in a study of T cell repertoires in cytomegalovirus infection. TCRdb redid the calling of the reads with MiXCR, one entry per CDR3 protein. Of about 310,000 distinct CDR3 sequences in the sample, roughly a sixth were seen once. The sequenced material came from PBMCs. These receptors came from a human donor in good health (CMV status not recorded). Some clones in this sample may be carry-over from other donors' samples.

This clonotype was counted at least ten times. The gene calls are TRBV28 and TRBJ1-1, with D perhaps matching TRBD1 (5 bases). The CDR3 has 16 residues. The germline V gene encodes CDR1 MDHEN and CDR2 SYDVKM. V dropped 2 bases and J dropped 0 bases, with 13 bases sitting between them. The CDR3 DNA reads as TGTGCCAGCAGTTTAAGGGGAGGAGATCTGAACACTGAAGCTTTCTTT. Translating gives CASSLRGGDLNTEAFF.

This clonotype showed up just a few times. The chain recombines TRBV4-1 with TRBJ1-2, with 9 bases lining up with TRBD1. Germline V CDR1 and CDR2: MGHRA, YSYEKL. This CDR3 comprises 20 residues. The junction had 25 bases not matched to a gene; V was cut back by 3 bases and J by 8 bases. CDR3 sequence (DNA): TGCGCCAGCAGCCACCTGAGGACAGGGGCCCTCATCGGTTGGTCTGAGGGCTACACCTTC. Translated, it gives CASSHLRTGALIGWSEGYTF.

The chain uses TRBV20-1 and TRBJ1-2; no clear D gene. Trimming took 4 bases from V and 0 from J, leaving 12 bases between them. Germline values: CDR1 DFQATT, CDR2 SNEGSKA (reference sequence). This CDR3 has 14 amino acids. In DNA form, the CDR3 reads TGCAGTGCTATTCCCAGCCCTACTAACTATGGCTACACCTTC. Amino acids: CSAIPSPTNYGYTF.